The next 10 T cell receptor beta chains were all read from a single sample in a study of blood T cell repertoires in COVID-19. Sequenced by immunoSEQ multiplex PCR; TCRdb stores in-frame clones only, minus some. The data contain roughly 70,000 clones, 88% of them seen just once; the ten biggest clones take up approximately 6.8%. Material for sequencing was peripheral blood. These receptor sequences come from a woman in her seventies with acute or convalescent COVID-19.

This clone was seen only a few times. The chain recombines TRBV15 with TRBJ1-4; D possibly corresponds to TRBD1 (5 bases). The CDR3 covers 16 residues. The V gene lost 0 bases and the J gene lost 5 bases, with 13 bases spanning the gap. From germline, CDR1 is LNHNV and CDR2 YYDKDF (reference sequence). CDR3 protein: CATSRDPTVPNEKLFF. CDR3 bases: TGTGCCACCAGCAGAGACCCGACAGTCCCGAATGAAAAACTGTTTTTT.

The gene calls are TRBV28 and TRBJ1-1; the D is unclear. V was clipped by 11 bases and J by 1 base, with 8 bases between them. Germline CDR1 is MDHEN and CDR2 is SYDVKM. The CDR3 is 11 residues long. The CDR3 DNA follows: TGTGCCGCACGGTCGAACACTGAAGCTTTCTTT. Its protein product is CAARSNTEAFF. The full variable domain, its missing parts supplied by reference TRBV28 and TRBJ1-1, is DVKVTQSSRYLVKRTGEKVFLECVQDMDHENMFWYRQDPGLGLRLIYFSYDVKMKEKGDIPEGYSVSREKKERFSLILESASTNQTSMYLCAARSNTEAFFGQGTRLTVV.

J is TRBJ2-5 and V is TRBV7-9, with TRBD1 identical over 11 bases. CDR3 length equals 16 residues. Germline V CDR1 and CDR2: SEHNR, FQNEAQ (reference sequence). V lost 0 bases to trimming and J lost 5 bases; unmatched junction nucleotides: 5. The CDR3 loop reads CASSLARDRGRETQYF. The CDR3 bases are TGTGCCAGCAGCTTAGCCCGGGACAGGGGGAGGGAGACCCAGTACTTC.

The chain is built from TRBV15 and TRBJ1-4, with no clear D. Germline lookup yields CDR1 LNHNV and CDR2 YYDKDF (reference sequence). The CDR3 sequence is 16 residues long. Deletions cut 4 bases from V and 0 bases from J, with 12 bases between. CDR3 protein: CATSTETPPTNEKLFF. Written as DNA, the CDR3 is TGTGCCACCAGCACCGAGACACCCCCAACTAATGAAAAACTGTTTTTT.

This chain joins TRBV27 and TRBJ1-4, with 7 bases lining up with TRBD1. J lost 8 bases, V lost 5 bases, and 11 bases had no gene match. Germline CDR1 is MNHEY and CDR2 is SMNVEV (reference sequence). The CDR3 spans 15 residues. The CDR3 region has the DNA TGTGCCAGCAGTCGGGACAGCCAGAAGGGGGAAAAACTGTTTTTT. Its translation: CASSRDSQKGEKLFF.

The chain links TRBV7-9 to TRBJ1-1, with D hard to call. V dropped 3 bases and J dropped 1 base, with 3 bases sitting between them. Germline V gives CDR1 SEHNR, CDR2 FQNEAQ (reference sequence). This CDR3 is 12 amino acids long. The CDR3 is CASSFGNTEAFF. The CDR3 DNA is TGTGCCAGCAGCTTCGGGAACACTGAAGCTTTCTTT.

A few counts support this clone. The V gene is TRBV30, the J gene TRBJ1-2; 8 nucleotides agree with TRBD1. Germline values: CDR1 GTSNPN, CDR2 SVGIG (reference sequence). This CDR3 contains 14 residues. The V segment lost 1 base and the J segment 4 bases; nucleotides outside the gene matches: 5. This chain's CDR3 is CAWSGGTGGYGYTF. CDR3 bases: TGTGCCTGGAGTGGGGGCACAGGGGGCTATGGCTACACCTTC. Full variable domain (remainder filled in from reference TRBV30 and TRBJ1-2): SQTIHQWPATLVQPVGSPLSLECTVEGTSNPNLYWYRQAAGRGLQLLFYSVGIGQISSEVPQNLSASRPQDRQFILSSKKLLLSDSGFYLCAWSGGTGGYGYTFGSGTRLTVV.

As DNA, the CDR3 is TGTGCCAGCTCAGTAGCGGGAGTGAGCACAGATACGCAGTATTTT. It is translated as CASSVAGVSTDTQYF. The chain joins TRBV18 to TRBJ2-3; 9 bases fit TRBD2. V dropped 5 bases and J dropped 0; count of bases not matched to a gene: 3. This CDR3 contains 15 residues. Looked up from germline, CDR1 is KGHSH and CDR2 is LQKENI.

This clone was recorded once. J is TRBJ1-2 and V is TRBV28; possibly TRBD1 for D (6 bases). V was shortened by 7 bases and J by 4 bases, with 16 bases between the two germline ends. The germline gives CDR1 MDHEN, CDR2 SYDVKM. The CDR3 sequence is 14 residues long. Here the CDR3 DNA reads TGTGCCAGCATAGACGGTCAGGGGATCTATGGCTACACCTTC. Translation: CASIDGQGIYGYTF.

The rearrangement links TRBV18 to TRBJ1-4, with 7 bases lining up with TRBD1. This CDR3 is 15 amino acids long. Germline V CDR1 and CDR2: KGHSH, LQKENI. Trimming cost V 5 bases and J 0 bases; bases outside gene matches: 3. The CDR3, as DNA: TGTGCCAGCTCATCAGGACAGGCAACTAATGAAAAACTGTTTTTT. Translated, it gives CASSSGQATNEKLFF.